The 27 T cell receptor beta chains below all came from one sample that was sequenced in a study of blood T cell repertoires in COVID-19. Generated by immunoSEQ multiplex PCR, the TCRdb table keeps only in-frame clones and is missing some. The repertoire includes roughly 250,000 clones, 85% to 90% of them detected once, and around 0.8% sits in the top ten. Sequencing was performed on peripheral blood. The origin of the receptors is a man aged 30 to 39 with acute or convalescent COVID-19.

This chain joins TRBV6-5 and TRBJ1-2; D may be TRBD1 (5 bases). This CDR3 is 13 amino acids long. The V gene lost 6 bases and the J gene lost 3 bases, with 11 bases spanning the gap. Germline CDR1 MNHEY, CDR2 SVGAGI. CDR3 protein: CASSLTGYYGYTF. As DNA, the CDR3 is TGTGCCAGCAGCCTTACAGGATACTATGGCTACACCTTC.

For this clone: Other DNA sequences in this specimen translate into the identical CDR3. The J gene is TRBJ1-1, the V gene TRBV6-6; D unresolved. V was trimmed by 6 bases and J by 2 bases, leaving 10 bases between them. The CDR3 totals 13 residues. Germline V CDR1 and CDR2: MNHNY, SVGAGI (reference sequence). CDR3 coding DNA: TGTGCCAGCAGCCGGACGGGAAACACTGAAGCTTTCTTT. It translates to CASSRTGNTEAFF.

The chain employs TRBV3-1 (or the pseudogene TRBV3-2) and TRBJ1-6, with a possible D match to TRBD1 (5 bases). The CDR3 is 14 amino acids. Trimming removed 7 bases at V and 6 bases at J, with 13 bases between. The germline gives CDR1 LGHDT, CDR2 YNNKEL (reference sequence). CDR3: CASNWQGGNSPLHF. In DNA, the CDR3 is TGTGCCAGCAATTGGCAGGGTGGTAATTCACCCCTCCACTTT.

V gene TRBV28 combines with J gene TRBJ1-1; TRBD1 matches at 9 bases. Germline loops: CDR1 MDHEN, CDR2 SYDVKM. This CDR3 contains 12 residues. V was clipped by 6 bases and J by 14 bases; unmatched bases: 10. The DNA of the CDR3 is TGTGCCAGCAGCTCTCCGGGACAGGGCTCCTTCTTT. Translating gives CASSSPGQGSFF.

V gene TRBV4-2 combines with J gene TRBJ1-1, with TRBD1 as a possible D gene (6 bases). Germline V gene sequence: CDR1 LGHNA, CDR2 YNFKEQ. This CDR3 is built from 15 residues. V was trimmed by 4 bases and J by 3 bases, leaving 15 bases between them. The CDR3 spells CASSLGHQRDTEAFF. The CDR3 nucleotides are TGTGCCAGCAGCCTGGGACACCAGAGGGACACTGAAGCTTTCTTT.

Of note for this clone: Other DNA sequences of this sample code for an identical CDR3. The rearrangement uses TRBV6-5 and TRBJ1-2, with 7 bases matching TRBD1. The germline V gene encodes CDR1 MNHEY and CDR2 SVGAGI. V shed 2 bases, J shed 5 bases, and the junction held 5 bases outside the gene matches. CDR3 length equals 14 residues. The CDR3 spells CASSYAPGGYGYTF. In DNA, the CDR3 is TGTGCCAGCAGTTACGCACCAGGGGGGTATGGCTACACCTTC.

This sequence joins TRBV6-4 and TRBJ1-2; 10 positions match TRBD1. The CDR3 runs 14 residues. Unmatched junction bases numbered 5, after V lost 6 bases and J lost 4 bases. The germline V gene encodes CDR1 MRHNA and CDR2 SNTAGT. CDR3 sequence (DNA): TGTGCCAGCAGCCCCGGGACAGGGGTCTATGGCTACACCTTC. It yields the protein CASSPGTGVYGYTF.

V and J are TRBV28 and TRBJ2-5, with a possible D match to TRBD2 (6 bases). This CDR3 spans 13 amino acids. Germline loops: CDR1 MDHEN, CDR2 SYDVKM. Trimming stripped 8 bases from V and 1 base from J, with 11 bases between. The CDR3 DNA reads TGTGCCAGCGGGGTGGGAGGCCAAGAGACCCAGTACTTC. The encoded protein is CASGVGGQETQYF. Using reference TRBV28 and TRBJ2-5 for the parts outside the CDR3, the full variable domain is DVKVTQSSRYLVKRTGEKVFLECVQDMDHENMFWYRQDPGLGLRLIYFSYDVKMKEKGDIPEGYSVSREKKERFSLILESASTNQTSMYLCASGVGGQETQYFGPGTRLLVL.

The gene calls are TRBV7-8 and TRBJ1-2; 11 bases line up with TRBD1. Trimming cost V 5 bases and J 7 bases; bases outside gene matches: 12. This CDR3 is built from 16 residues. Germline loops: CDR1 SGHVS, CDR2 FQNEAQ. CDR3 sequence (DNA): TGTGCCAGCAGCGTCCGGGACAGGGGGTTCATCAGTGGCTACACCTTC. It is translated as CASSVRDRGFISGYTF.

The V gene is TRBV11-3, the J gene TRBJ2-2; D remains unclear. The V and J ends lost 2 bases and 5 bases respectively, with 9 bases between them. This CDR3 comprises 14 residues. The germline V gene encodes CDR1 SGHNT and CDR2 YENEEA. The CDR3 region has the DNA TGTGCCAGCAGCTTACCGAAAGAGACCGGGGAGCTGTTTTTT. This sequence encodes CASSLPKETGELFF.

The chain employs TRBV19 and TRBJ1-2; 9 nucleotides align to TRBD1. Germline values: CDR1 LNHDA, CDR2 SQIVND (reference sequence). Losses at the gene ends were 4 bases for V and 8 bases for J; bases not matched to a gene: 8. This CDR3 comprises 14 residues. This CDR3 reads CASSRSGTGSGYTF. CDR3 DNA: TGTGCCAGTAGTAGGTCCGGGACAGGGTCCGGCTACACCTTC.

This clone was recorded a few times. V usage is TRBV9 and J usage is TRBJ2-2; 12 nucleotides align to TRBD2. The length of the CDR3 is 16 residues. CDR1 SGDLS and CDR2 YYNGEE come from the germline V gene. The junction had 5 bases not matched to a gene; V was cut back by 3 bases and J by 5 bases. The CDR3 reads CASSARTSGMTGELFF. Written as DNA, the CDR3 is TGTGCCAGCAGCGCCCGGACTAGCGGGATGACCGGGGAGCTGTTTTTT.

The rearrangement links TRBV20-1 to TRBJ2-3, with TRBD2 matching over 14 bases. CDR1 and CDR2 (germline): DFQATT, SNEGSKA (reference sequence). The CDR3 totals 14 residues. With 3 bases clipped from V and 7 bases from J, the junction kept 3 bases outside the gene matches. CDR3 DNA sequence: TGCAGTGCTAGTCGACTAGCGGGGGGGAATACGCAGTATTTT. Its protein is CSASRLAGGNTQYF.

J is TRBJ2-3 and V is TRBV11-2, with 10 positions matching TRBD1. Unmatched junction bases numbered 11, after V lost 5 bases and J lost 3 bases. Germline V CDR1 and CDR2: SGHAT, FQNNGV. The CDR3 is 17 residues long. The CDR3 here is CASSPADRGLVTDTQYF. The CDR3, as DNA: TGTGCCAGCAGCCCGGCCGACAGGGGGCTCGTTACAGATACGCAGTATTTT.

The gene calls are TRBV7-9 and TRBJ2-2, with unresolved D. The CDR3 length is 14 residues. CDR1 SEHNR and CDR2 FQNEAQ come from the germline V gene (reference sequence). V was cut by 3 bases and J by 3 bases, with 8 bases left in between. The DNA of the CDR3 is TGTGCCAGCAGCTTGGAACAGCACACCGGGGAGCTGTTTTTT. This codes for CASSLEQHTGELFF.

This chain uses TRBV7-3 with TRBJ2-2; TRBD1 aligns across 9 bases. The CDR3 covers 16 residues. Germline CDR1 SGHTA, CDR2 FQGTGA. The V and J ends lost 5 bases and 5 bases, in that order; junction bases with no gene match: 9. Here the CDR3 reads CASSTRDRAWTGELFF. The CDR3 nucleotides are TGTGCCAGCAGCACCCGGGACAGGGCTTGGACCGGGGAGCTGTTTTTT.

The chain combines TRBV3-1 (or the pseudogene TRBV3-2) with TRBJ1-2, with a tentative D call TRBD1 (5 bases). The CDR3 sequence is 14 residues long. The germline V gene encodes CDR1 LGHDT and CDR2 YNNKEL (reference sequence). The V end was cut by 0 bases, the J end by 7 bases, with 12 bases between. The CDR3 is CASSQDWGGRGYTF. The CDR3 region has the DNA TGTGCCAGCAGCCAAGATTGGGGGGGACGTGGCTACACCTTC.

This chain joins TRBV30 and TRBJ1-5; D unresolved. Trimming shortened V by 0 bases and J by 4 bases, and 7 bases separated the two germline ends. The CDR3 covers 13 residues. Germline CDR1 GTSNPN, CDR2 SVGIG (reference sequence). The CDR3 nucleotides are TGTGCCTGGAGTGTGAAAGCAAATCAGCCCCAGCATTTT. Residues: CAWSVKANQPQHF. The complete variable domain, with remaining parts taken from reference TRBV30 and TRBJ1-5, reads SQTIHQWPATLVQPVGSPLSLECTVEGTSNPNLYWYRQAAGRGLQLLFYSVGIGQISSEVPQNLSASRPQDRQFILSSKKLLLSDSGFYLCAWSVKANQPQHFGDGTRLSIL.

J is TRBJ2-1 and V is TRBV11-2; perhaps TRBD1 as D (6 bases). V lost 3 bases and J lost 0, with 12 bases in between. The CDR3 totals 16 residues. The germline V gene encodes CDR1 SGHAT and CDR2 FQNNGV. For the CDR3, the DNA is TGTGCCAGCAGCTTCACAGGGCTTAGCTCCTACAATGAGCAGTTCTTC. This translates into CASSFTGLSSYNEQFF.

This clone was seen at least ten times. V is TRBV3-1 (or the pseudogene TRBV3-2) and J is TRBJ2-5; 9 nucleotides match TRBD2. Germline CDR1 is LGHDT and CDR2 is YNNKEL (reference sequence). The CDR3 contains 16 residues. Losses at the gene ends were 0 bases for V and 2 bases for J; bases not matched to a gene: 4. The CDR3, as DNA: TGTGCCAGCAGCCAAGAAGTAGCGGGGGATCAAGAGACCCAGTACTTC. It translates to CASSQEVAGDQETQYF.

The chain carries TRBV28 and TRBJ2-1; 7 bases align to TRBD1. V dropped 6 bases and J dropped 1; count of bases not matched to a gene: 6. Germline-derived CDR1 and CDR2 are MDHEN and SYDVKM. This CDR3 is 15 amino acids long. The CDR3 region is CASRKRDSSYNEQFF. DNA for the CDR3: TGTGCCAGCAGAAAACGGGACAGTTCCTACAATGAGCAGTTCTTC.

V usage is TRBV4-1 and J usage is TRBJ1-5; 11 nucleotides agree with TRBD1. J gave up 6 bases and V 0 bases, and 7 bases lay outside the gene matches. CDR3 length equals 17 residues. Germline CDR1 MGHRA, CDR2 YSYEKL. CDR3 sequence (DNA): TGCGCCAGCAGCCAAGACCCCGGACAGGGGGCGAGTCAGCCCCAGCATTTT. It encodes CASSQDPGQGASQPQHF.

V usage is TRBV12-3 or TRBV12-4 and J usage is TRBJ2-2; D may be TRBD2 (5 bases). V lost 6 bases and J 8 bases, leaving 10 bases between the germline ends. CDR3 length equals 12 residues. The CDR3 sequence is CASSHWRGELFF. The CDR3, as DNA: TGTGCCAGCAGCCATTGGAGGGGGGAGCTGTTTTTT.

The chain combines TRBV24-1 with TRBJ1-1; TRBD1 matches 7 bases. This CDR3 has 14 amino acids. V shed 4 bases and J 6 bases; nucleotides not matched to a gene: 7. Per the germline V gene, CDR1 is KGHDR and CDR2 is SFDVKD. The CDR3 coding sequence is TGTGCCACCAGTGAGACAGGGAAATGGGCTGAAGCTTTCTTT. Translation: CATSETGKWAEAFF.

This clone was detected only a few times. The J gene is TRBJ2-7, the V gene TRBV7-2, with TRBD1 matching 10 bases. There are 13 residues in the CDR3. Germline V gene lookup returns CDR1 SGHTA and CDR2 FQGNSA. V shed 6 bases, J shed 4 bases, and the junction held 3 bases outside the gene matches. The CDR3 protein is CASRMGQGYEQYF. CDR3 in DNA: TGTGCCAGCAGGATGGGACAGGGGTACGAGCAGTACTTC.

The chain couples TRBV6-1 to TRBJ2-3; D is ambiguous. Germline V gives CDR1 MNHNS, CDR2 SASEGT. Trimming took off 2 bases at V and 5 bases at J, with 26 bases between the two ends. The CDR3 is made up of 19 amino acids. The CDR3 region is CASSEHGGVHSIWRDTQYF. CDR3 nucleotide sequence: TGTGCCAGCAGTGAACACGGTGGCGTTCATAGTATCTGGAGAGATACGCAGTATTTT.

This CDR3 is CASSLGGLGNQPQHF. The CDR3 coding sequence is TGTGCCAGCAGCCTAGGGGGTTTAGGCAATCAGCCCCAGCATTTT. The genes are TRBV28 and TRBJ1-5; tentatively, D is TRBD1 (6 bases). Germline assignment: CDR1 MDHEN and CDR2 SYDVKM. This CDR3 has 15 amino acids. The V end was cut by 6 bases, the J end by 2 bases, with 14 bases between.